This T cell receptor (beta chain) was retrieved from a study of beta chain features in type 1 diabetes. Overall study: Regarding age, gender and cell yields, patients proved similar to healthy donors.

This clone was seen more than once but under ten times. Sorting produced populations that all topped 95% purity. Sequenced material consisted of expressed TCRB transcripts (all of the isolated RNA was reverse transcribed). Produced via immunoSEQ multiplex PCR; TCRdb's table is partial and in-frame only. The data show 860,000 or so clones, 17% seen once. Trimming removed 6 bases at V and 6 bases at J, with 22 bases between. The CDR3 length is 16 residues. Germline V gives CDR1 SGHDT, CDR2 YYEEEE. Sequencing was done on a sample of naive CD4+ T cells from blood. The V gene is TRBV5-6, the J gene TRBJ2-1; tentative D call: TRBD2 (5 bases). This TCR was sampled from a woman between 18 and 29 years old in good health. CDR3 region: CASNSPSRRSSNEQFF. CDR3 sequence (DNA): TGTGCCAGCAACAGCCCTAGCCGGAGAAGCTCCAATGAGCAGTTCTTC.